The 5 T cell receptor beta chains reported below all come from one sample, sequenced in a study of cytomegalovirus exposure and HLA in healthy donors. Primers: 60 Vbeta forward and 13 Jbeta reverse. Using immunoSEQ multiplex PCR, the repertoire was profiled, and TCRdb retains in-frame clones only, with some absent. The table lists 74,000 or so clones, roughly 65% of them singletons. The material sequenced was PBMCs. The receptors originated from a woman aged 30 to 39 in good health and CMV-seronegative.

This chain connects TRBV9 to TRBJ1-2, with 8 bases that match TRBD1. CDR3 size: 15 residues. The germline CDR1 and CDR2 sequences are SGDLS and YYNGEE. V was pared by 4 bases and J by 4 bases, with 9 bases of the junction left unmatched. This CDR3 reads CASSPRQGMSYGYTF. The CDR3 DNA sequence: TGTGCCAGCAGCCCTCGACAGGGGATGAGCTATGGCTACACCTTC.

This clone is a singleton in its sample. This chain connects TRBV6-5 to TRBJ2-1, with TRBD2 identical over 7 bases. Germline V CDR1 and CDR2: MNHEY, SVGAGI. This CDR3 contains 15 residues. After removal of 7 bases from V and 0 bases from J, the junction contained 6 bases not matched to a gene. The CDR3 loop reads CASNRAGSSYNEQFF. The CDR3 coding sequence is TGTGCCAGCAACCGAGCGGGGAGCTCCTACAATGAGCAGTTCTTC.

The genes are TRBV6-1 and TRBJ1-1; possibly TRBD1 for D (5 bases). The CDR3 is 15 residues long. The germline V gene encodes CDR1 MNHNS and CDR2 SASEGT. The V end was cut by 6 bases, the J end by 2 bases, with 16 bases between. DNA of the CDR3: TGTGCCAGCAGCGACCCCCCGACAGCTAACACTGAAGCTTTCTTT. Residues: CASSDPPTANTEAFF.

V and J are TRBV28 and TRBJ2-5; the match to TRBD1 covers 11 bases. CDR3 length: 15 amino acids. The V segment lost 8 bases and the J segment 1 base; nucleotides outside the gene matches: 6. CDR1 is MDHEN and CDR2 is SYDVKM in the germline V gene. The CDR3 region is CASVPDRGRQETQYF. DNA of the CDR3: TGTGCCAGCGTCCCGGACAGGGGGCGCCAAGAGACCCAGTACTTC.

This sequence joins TRBV13 and TRBJ1-2; 8 bases are shared with TRBD1. Germline loops: CDR1 PRHDT, CDR2 FYEKMQ (reference sequence). V dropped 5 bases and J dropped 3; count of bases not matched to a gene: 5. CDR3 size: 14 residues. Here the CDR3 DNA reads TGTGCCAGCAGCCCGGGACAGGTGGACTATGGCTACACCTTC. It is translated as CASSPGQVDYGYTF.